Here is one T cell receptor (beta chain) with its context. In the source study's methods: For nucleated cells, counts were estimated from reference gene primer amplification. Generated by immunoSEQ multiplex PCR, the TCRdb table keeps only in-frame clones and is missing some. V and J calls and clone size follow that table, whereas D and trimming were derived from the DNA. Of about 200,000 clones listed, approximately 85% are singletons. The sample originates from a study of blood T cell repertoires in COVID-19. Study background: Samples came from the United States, Italy and Spain, spanning acute and convalescent COVID-19.

Germline values: CDR1 SGDLS, CDR2 YYNGEE. V was clipped by 0 bases and J by 8 bases, with 18 bases between them. This CDR3 has 16 amino acids. This chain connects TRBV9 to TRBJ2-1, with a possible D match to TRBD2 (6 bases). The sequenced material came from peripheral blood. The TCR comes from a woman older than 75 with acute or convalescent COVID-19. Here the CDR3 DNA reads TGTGCCAGCAGCGTAGGGGATCCGGGGGTGGGTTATGAGCAGTTCTTC. It yields the protein CASSVGDPGVGYEQFF.